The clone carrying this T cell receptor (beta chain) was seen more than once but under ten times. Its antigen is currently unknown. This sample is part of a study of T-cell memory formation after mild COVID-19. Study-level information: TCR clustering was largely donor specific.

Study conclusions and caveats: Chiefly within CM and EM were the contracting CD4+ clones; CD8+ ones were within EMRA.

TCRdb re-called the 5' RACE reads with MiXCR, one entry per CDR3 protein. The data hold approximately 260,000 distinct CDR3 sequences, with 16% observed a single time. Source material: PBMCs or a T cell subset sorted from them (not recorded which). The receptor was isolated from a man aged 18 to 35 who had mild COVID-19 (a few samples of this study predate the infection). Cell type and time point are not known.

DNA for the CDR3: TGTGCCAGCAGCCAATTTAGCGGGGGGGCCAATGAGCAGTTCTTC. This sequence encodes CASSQFSGGANEQFF. This chain connects TRBV3-1 to TRBJ2-1; TRBD2 matches 11 bases. Germline assignment: CDR1 LGHDT and CDR2 YNNKEL (reference sequence). The CDR3 totals 15 residues. V shed 2 bases, J shed 6 bases, and the junction held 3 bases outside the gene matches.